This entry concerns a single TCR beta chain. Per the study methods: Counts of nucleated cells, estimated from reference gene primer amplification, were obtained. Sequencing used immunoSEQ multiplex PCR; TCRdb keeps in-frame clones, though not all of them. Clone size and V and J calls were adopted from that table, with D and trimming inferred from the DNA. The repertoire holds about 35,000 clones, with about 90% as singletons. Germline CDR1 is LNHDA and CDR2 is SQIVND (reference sequence). This CDR3 has 13 amino acids. Trimming took off 6 bases at V and 1 base at J, with 9 bases between the two ends. The data were obtained in a study of blood T cell repertoires in COVID-19. Background on the study: Sites in the United States, Italy and Spain provided acute and convalescent COVID-19 samples. T cells, B-cell-depleted T cells, or PBMCs supplied cDNA or gDNA.

The chain is built from TRBV19 and TRBJ1-1; weak D call: TRBD1 (5 bases). The clonotype was recovered from a woman in her seventies with active COVID-19. Sequencing was done on a sample of peripheral blood. The DNA of the CDR3 is TGTGCCAGTAGGTCGGGGGAGAACACTGAAGCTTTCTTT. It is translated as CASRSGENTEAFF.